These T cell receptor beta chains were read from a single sample in a study of cytomegalovirus exposure and HLA in healthy donors. Using immunoSEQ multiplex PCR, the repertoire was profiled, and TCRdb retains in-frame clones only, with some absent. Of roughly 90,000 clones detected, around 84% appear once; the ten largest clones hold approximately 2%. Sequenced input: PBMCs. These receptors were collected from a man younger than 30 in good health and CMV-seronegative. Each CDR3 is given with its conserved first and last residue. Fields, in order: clone size, J gene, V gene, D gene, CDR3 DNA, CDR3 protein. The D gene is left open where the match is weak. A row's size may be missing; if present it is once, few, many or a size class.

>once|TRBJ1-1|TRBV28|-
TGTGCCAGCAGTATACGGAGATACAAGAACACTGAAGCTTTCTTT
CASSIRRYKNTEAFF
>-|TRBJ1-2|TRBV9|TRBD1
TGTGCCAGCAGCCCTACCTCGGCAGGGGGCGGTAACTATGGCTACACCTTC
CASSPTSAGGGNYGYTF
>-|TRBJ1-1|TRBV6-5|TRBD1
TGTGCCAGCACAGGGGGCGCGGTGAGTGACACTGAAGCTTTCTTT
CASTGGAVSDTEAFF
>-|TRBJ2-1|TRBV9|-
TGTGCCAGCAGCCCACGGAGCTCAGTATACAATGAGCAGTTCTTC
CASSPRSSVYNEQFF
>-|TRBJ2-5|TRBV5-1|-
TGCGCCAGCAGCTTGGGGGCAGGGTTAGCAGAGACCCAGTACTTC
CASSLGAGLAETQYF
>-|TRBJ2-1|TRBV5-8|-
TGTGCCAGCAGCGCGGATGCGGGTCAGAGCTCCTACAATGAGCAGTTCTTC
CASSADAGQSSYNEQFF
>-|TRBJ2-7|TRBV7-8|TRBD2
TGTGCCAGCAGCTTAGAGCGGGGGCTCTCCTACGAGCAGTACTTC
CASSLERGLSYEQYF
>-|TRBJ1-2|TRBV19|TRBD1
TGTGCCAGTAGTTCCGGGACAGGGTGGTCCAACTATGGCTACACCTTC
CASSSGTGWSNYGYTF
>-|TRBJ2-7|TRBV5-4|TRBD1
TGTGCCAGCAGCACGGGACAGGCTGCCTACTACGAGCAGTACTTC
CASSTGQAAYYEQYF
>-|TRBJ1-5|TRBV15|TRBD1
TGTGCCACCAGCAGAGATCGAGGGGGCGAGTGGCGTCAGCCCCAGCATTTT
CATSRDRGGEWRQPQHF
>few|TRBJ1-5|TRBV27|-
TGTGCCAGCAGCCCCCTGGGGGGTAATCAGCCCCAGCATTTT
CASSPLGGNQPQHF
>-|TRBJ2-1|TRBV28|-
TGTGCCAGCAAAATAGGGGGGGGCTGGTACAATGAGCAGTTCTTC
CASKIGGGWYNEQFF
>once|TRBJ2-1|TRBV19|TRBD2
TGTGCCAGTAGTATAGAGCCCCCCCTAGCGGGGGGCAACCGGGGCTACAATGAGCAGTTCTTC
CASSIEPPLAGGNRGYNEQFF
>-|TRBJ1-6|TRBV7-2|-
TGTGCCAGCAGCCAGCAGGGATGGTCACCCCTCCACTTT
CASSQQGWSPLHF
>-|TRBJ2-3|TRBV5-1|TRBD2
TGCGCCAGCAGCTTGAGCGGGGTGGTTTCCGGCACAGATACGCAGTATTTT
CASSLSGVVSGTDTQYF
>-|TRBJ2-1|TRBV5-5|-
TGTGCCAGCAGAATTACAGGGAGCTCCTACAATGAGCAGTTCTTC
CASRITGSSYNEQFF
>-|TRBJ2-3|TRBV27|-
TGTGCCAGCAGTTCTGCCAGGGGCACAGATACGCAGTATTTT
CASSSARGTDTQYF
>-|TRBJ1-2|TRBV27|-
TGTGCCAGCAGTTTTGCGGGGCATGGCTACACCTTC
CASSFAGHGYTF
>-|TRBJ2-1|TRBV19|-
TGTGCCACTACATCTCCCGGGACATTCAATGAGCAGTTCTTC
CATTSPGTFNEQFF
>-|TRBJ2-7|TRBV18|-
TGTGCCAGCTCCCCCCAGGGAATTGGGTACGAGCAGTACTTC
CASSPQGIGYEQYF
>-|TRBJ1-2|TRBV5-1|-
TGCGCCAGCAGCGATCGACGGGGGGTGGGTGGCTACACCTTC
CASSDRRGVGGYTF
>-|TRBJ1-2|TRBV9|-
TGTGCCAGCAGCGTAGGGACAAACTATGGCTACACCTTC
CASSVGTNYGYTF
>few|TRBJ1-3|TRBV4-1|-
TGCGCCAGCAGCCAACTCGCAGGGACTGCTGGAAACACCATATATTTT
CASSQLAGTAGNTIYF
>-|TRBJ2-3|TRBV9|-
TGTGCCAGCAGCGTAGATAGCGGCCGCGGCACAGATACGCAGTATTTT
CASSVDSGRGTDTQYF
>-|TRBJ1-4|TRBV12-5|TRBD1
TGTGCTAGTCAGACCGGACAGGGAGATAATGAAAAACTGTTTTTT
CASQTGQGDNEKLFF
>-|TRBJ2-7|TRBV5-5|TRBD1
TGTGCCAGCAGCGTGACAGGGTACGAGCAGTACTTC
CASSVTGYEQYF